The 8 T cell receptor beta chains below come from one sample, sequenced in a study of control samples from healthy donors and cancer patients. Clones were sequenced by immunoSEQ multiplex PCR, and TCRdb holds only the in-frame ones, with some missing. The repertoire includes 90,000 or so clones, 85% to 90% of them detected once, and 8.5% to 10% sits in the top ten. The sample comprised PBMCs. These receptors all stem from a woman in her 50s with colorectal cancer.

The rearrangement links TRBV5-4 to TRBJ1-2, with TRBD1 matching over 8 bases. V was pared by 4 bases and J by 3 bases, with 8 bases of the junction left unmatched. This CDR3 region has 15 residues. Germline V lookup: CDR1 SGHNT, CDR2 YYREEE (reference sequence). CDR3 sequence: CASSHAGGADYGYTF. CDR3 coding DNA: TGTGCCAGCAGCCACGCAGGGGGCGCGGACTATGGCTACACCTTC.

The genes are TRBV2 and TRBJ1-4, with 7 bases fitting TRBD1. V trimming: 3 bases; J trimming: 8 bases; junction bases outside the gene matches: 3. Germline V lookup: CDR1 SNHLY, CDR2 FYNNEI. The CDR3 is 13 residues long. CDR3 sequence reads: CASSETQGEKLFF. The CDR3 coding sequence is TGTGCCAGCAGTGAGACACAGGGGGAAAAACTGTTTTTT.

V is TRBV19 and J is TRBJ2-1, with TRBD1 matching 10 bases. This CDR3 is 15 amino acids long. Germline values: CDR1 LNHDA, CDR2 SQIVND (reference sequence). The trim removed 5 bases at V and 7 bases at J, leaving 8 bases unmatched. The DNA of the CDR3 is TGTGCCAGTAGTGACCGGGACAGGGGAGGGAATGAGCAGTTCTTC. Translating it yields CASSDRDRGGNEQFF.

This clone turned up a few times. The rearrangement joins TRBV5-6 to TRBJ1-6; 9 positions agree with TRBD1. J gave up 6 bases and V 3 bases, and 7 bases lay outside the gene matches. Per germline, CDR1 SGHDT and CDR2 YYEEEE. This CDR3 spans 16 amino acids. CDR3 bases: TGTGCCAGCAGCTCCAACAGGGGGCGAAGTAATTCACCCCTCCACTTT. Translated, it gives CASSSNRGRSNSPLHF.

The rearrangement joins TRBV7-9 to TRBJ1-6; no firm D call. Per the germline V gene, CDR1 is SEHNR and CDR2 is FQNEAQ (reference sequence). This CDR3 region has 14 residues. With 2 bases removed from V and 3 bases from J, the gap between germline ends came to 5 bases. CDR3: CASSLSGYNSPLHF. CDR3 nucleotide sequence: TGTGCCAGCAGCTTAAGTGGCTATAATTCACCCCTCCACTTT. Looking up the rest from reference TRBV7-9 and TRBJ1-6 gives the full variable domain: DTGVSQNPRHKITKRGQNVTFRCDPISEHNRLYWYRQTLGQGPEFLTYFQNEAQLEKSRLLSDRFSAERPKGSFSTLEIQRTEQGDSAMYLCASSLSGYNSPLHFGNGTRLTVT.

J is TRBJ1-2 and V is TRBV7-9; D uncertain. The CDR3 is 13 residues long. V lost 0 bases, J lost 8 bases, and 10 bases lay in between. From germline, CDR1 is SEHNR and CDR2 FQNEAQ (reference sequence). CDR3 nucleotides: TGTGCCAGCAGCTTAGCTGGGGAGGACGGCTACACCTTC. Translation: CASSLAGEDGYTF.

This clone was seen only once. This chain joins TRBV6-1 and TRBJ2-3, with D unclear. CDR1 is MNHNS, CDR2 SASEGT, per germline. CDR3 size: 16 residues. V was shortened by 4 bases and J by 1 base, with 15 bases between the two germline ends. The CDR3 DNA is TGTGCCAGCAGTGGCCTCCTTGTGGCGGGCACAGATACGCAGTATTTT. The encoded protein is CASSGLLVAGTDTQYF.

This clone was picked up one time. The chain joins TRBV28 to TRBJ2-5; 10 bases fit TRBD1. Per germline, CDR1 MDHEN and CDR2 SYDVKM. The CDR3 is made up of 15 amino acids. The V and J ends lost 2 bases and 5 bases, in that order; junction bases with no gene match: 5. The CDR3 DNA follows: TGTGCCAGCAGTTTAAGACAGGGGGCAGAGGAGACCCAGTACTTC. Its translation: CASSLRQGAEETQYF.